A single sample gave rise to the 23 T cell receptor beta chains below, sequenced in a study of blood T cell repertoires in COVID-19. The repertoire was sequenced with immunoSEQ multiplex PCR; TCRdb's copy has only in-frame clones and lacks some. The sample has some 120,000 clones; 75% to 85% are singletons. Sequencing used peripheral blood. The receptors shown here come from a man aged 35-49 years with active or convalescent COVID-19.

This clone was seen repeatedly, ten times or more. The chain couples TRBV3-1 (or the pseudogene TRBV3-2) to TRBJ1-1; D is undetermined. CDR3 length equals 16 residues. The ends were cut back, 1 base at V and 4 bases at J, with 16 bases in the middle. Germline loops: CDR1 LGHDT, CDR2 YNNKEL (reference sequence). The CDR3 DNA sequence: TGTGCCAGCAGCCAAGGGTTTCTCTGGTCGGGCACTGAAGCTTTCTTT. Translation gives CASSQGFLWSGTEAFF.

This chain joins TRBV3-1 (or the pseudogene TRBV3-2) and TRBJ1-5; D unresolved. Germline values: CDR1 LGHDT, CDR2 YNNKEL (reference sequence). The V end lost 1 base, the J end lost 8 bases, and 9 bases lay between the germline ends. This CDR3 has 13 residues. The CDR3 coding sequence is TGTGCCAGCAGCCAAGTTCCCAGCGAGCCCCAGCATTTT. Protein sequence: CASSQVPSEPQHF.

This chain connects TRBV28 to TRBJ2-1; D not certain. V was trimmed by 6 bases and J by 10 bases, leaving 16 bases between them. The V gene's germline CDR1 is MDHEN and CDR2 SYDVKM. The CDR3 length is 13 residues. The CDR3 coding sequence is TGTGCCAGCAGCCCGGGTGCGCCGCCGGAGCAGTTCTTC. As protein: CASSPGAPPEQFF.

The chain combines TRBV10-3 with TRBJ2-1; 11 positions match TRBD2. From germline, CDR1 is ENHRY and CDR2 SYGVKD. This CDR3 spans 16 amino acids. V was clipped by 6 bases and J by 0 bases; unmatched bases: 4. CDR3 in DNA: TGTGCCATCAGGGTGGGGACTAGCGGCTCCTACAATGAGCAGTTCTTC. This gives the protein CAIRVGTSGSYNEQFF.

The genes are TRBV5-1 and TRBJ1-2, with 7 bases lining up with TRBD1. Germline assignment: CDR1 SGHRS and CDR2 YFSETQ. The CDR3 spans 13 residues. V trimming: 3 bases; J trimming: 4 bases; junction bases outside the gene matches: 3. CDR3 DNA: TGCGCCAGCAGCTGGACAGGTTCCTATGGCTACACCTTC. It encodes CASSWTGSYGYTF.

V gene TRBV6-5 combines with J gene TRBJ1-5; D is possibly TRBD1 (6 bases). Per the germline V gene, CDR1 is MNHEY and CDR2 is SVGAGI. The length of the CDR3 is 15 residues. The V gene lost 6 bases and the J gene lost 7 bases, with 19 bases spanning the gap. The CDR3 protein is CASSPGQSGVQPQHF. CDR3 nucleotides: TGTGCCAGCAGCCCAGGACAGTCGGGCGTCCAGCCCCAGCATTTT.

The chain links TRBV2 to TRBJ1-2; possible D gene TRBD1, 6 bases. With 6 bases removed from V and 0 bases from J, the gap between germline ends came to 11 bases. The CDR3 sequence is 14 residues long. Germline CDR1 reads SNHLY; CDR2 reads FYNNEI. Written as DNA, the CDR3 is TGTGCCAGCAGCCCGGGACACGCTAACTATGGCTACACCTTC. Translating gives CASSPGHANYGYTF.

This clone came up many times. The chain combines TRBV6-2 or TRBV6-3 with TRBJ1-1; D is undetermined. This CDR3 has 16 residues. The germline V gene has CDR1 MNHEY and CDR2 SVGEGT. Trimming removed 2 bases at V and 0 bases at J, with 13 bases between. The CDR3 reads CASSYGFRGMNTEAFF. DNA for the CDR3: TGTGCCAGCAGTTACGGGTTCCGGGGTATGAACACTGAAGCTTTCTTT.

The chain carries TRBV6-5 and TRBJ2-5; perhaps TRBD2 as D (7 bases). The CDR3 spans 15 residues. CDR1 is MNHEY and CDR2 is SVGAGI in the germline V gene. Trimming stripped 6 bases from V and 4 bases from J, with 18 bases between. In nucleotides, the CDR3 is TGTGCCAGCAGCCCCGGAGGGGGGGTAGGAGAGACCCAGTACTTC. It codes for CASSPGGGVGETQYF.

The DNA for the CDR3 is TGCAGCGCCGGGGGGCCAGGAGGGGCAGATACGCAGTATTTT. Amino acids: CSAGGPGGADTQYF. This chain links TRBV29-1 with TRBJ2-3; TRBD2 might be the D (7 bases). Looked up from germline, CDR1 is SQVTM and CDR2 is ANQGSEA. This CDR3 contains 14 residues. V was cut by 7 bases and J by 4 bases, with 18 bases left in between.

The rearrangement joins TRBV24-1 to TRBJ2-3, with D possibly being TRBD2 (6 bases). Between the trimmed V and J ends, which lost 4 bases and 0 bases, there was a span of 16 bases. This CDR3 is 17 amino acids long. Germline V gene data show CDR1 as KGHDR and CDR2 as SFDVKD. The CDR3, as DNA: TGTGCCACCAGTGACCCCCGCGGAGGGCTTAGCACAGATACGCAGTATTTT. Its protein product is CATSDPRGGLSTDTQYF.

The chain carries TRBV9 and TRBJ2-3, with unresolved D. The CDR3 spans 13 residues. The V and J ends lost 2 bases and 3 bases respectively, with 7 bases between them. Germline CDR1 is SGDLS and CDR2 is YYNGEE. DNA of the CDR3: TGTGCCAGCAGCGTTAAATATACAGATACGCAGTATTTT. This sequence encodes CASSVKYTDTQYF.

The J gene is TRBJ1-2, the V gene TRBV4-1, with a tentative D call TRBD1 (5 bases). The CDR3 is 16 amino acids. Germline CDR1 is MGHRA and CDR2 is YSYEKL. Trimming cost V 4 bases and J 8 bases, with 23 bases left between them. The chain's CDR3 is CASSLVGGPRREGYTF. For the CDR3, the DNA is TGCGCCAGCAGCCTGGTGGGGGGACCCAGAAGGGAGGGCTACACCTTC.

The chain has TRBV5-5 and TRBJ2-6, with D unresolved. Trimming stripped 6 bases from V and 0 bases from J, with 10 bases between. The CDR3 spans 15 residues. CDR1 and CDR2 from the germline V gene are SGHKS and YYEKEE (reference sequence). As DNA, the CDR3 is TGTGCCAGCATCCTCGAGGCCTCTGGGGCCAACGTCCTGACTTTC. Protein product: CASILEASGANVLTF.

The gene calls are TRBV25-1 and TRBJ1-2; 10 bases fit TRBD1. Germline CDR1 and CDR2: MGHDK and SYGVNS. The CDR3 extends over 16 amino acids. The ends lost 6 bases at V and 8 bases at J; junction bases unmatched: 15. The CDR3 here is CASSHKGDRGRRGYTF. In nucleotides, the CDR3 is TGTGCCAGCAGCCACAAAGGAGACAGGGGGCGGAGAGGCTACACCTTC.

The V call is TRBV11-3, the J call TRBJ1-4; 7 nucleotides agree with TRBD1. Looked up from germline, CDR1 is SGHNT and CDR2 is YENEEA. V shed 2 bases and J 8 bases; nucleotides not matched to a gene: 8. This CDR3 has 15 residues. CDR3 protein: CASSLIRDRREKLFF. The CDR3 DNA reads as TGTGCCAGCAGCTTAATCCGGGACAGAAGGGAAAAACTGTTTTTT.

V usage is TRBV30 and J usage is TRBJ2-1; 10 bases are shared with TRBD1. Germline V gives CDR1 GTSNPN, CDR2 SVGIG (reference sequence). This CDR3 is built from 14 residues. After removal of 3 bases from V and 7 bases from J, the junction contained 6 bases not matched to a gene. As DNA, the CDR3 is TGTGCCTGGAGCCGGGACAGGGGTGGAAATGAGCAGTTCTTC. Translating it yields CAWSRDRGGNEQFF. Using reference TRBV30 and TRBJ2-1 for the parts outside the CDR3, the full variable domain is SQTIHQWPATLVQPVGSPLSLECTVEGTSNPNLYWYRQAAGRGLQLLFYSVGIGQISSEVPQNLSASRPQDRQFILSSKKLLLSDSGFYLCAWSRDRGGNEQFFGPGTRLTVL.

This clone was counted ten times or more. The rearrangement joins TRBV29-1 to TRBJ2-5; D possibly corresponds to TRBD2 (6 bases). Trimming cost V 7 bases and J 2 bases, with 20 bases left between them. The CDR3 sequence is 15 residues long. Germline lookup yields CDR1 SQVTM and CDR2 ANQGSEA. This CDR3 reads CSALGGQGMQETQYF. CDR3 in DNA: TGCAGCGCTCTTGGAGGGCAGGGAATGCAAGAGACCCAGTACTTC.

This sequence joins TRBV5-5 and TRBJ1-2; 9 bases fit TRBD1. CDR3 length: 14 amino acids. Germline V gives CDR1 SGHKS, CDR2 YYEKEE (reference sequence). Trimming cost V 3 bases and J 8 bases; bases outside gene matches: 8. The CDR3, as DNA: TGTGCCAGCAGCTGGGAAGGGACAGGGTCCGGCTACACCTTC. Amino acids: CASSWEGTGSGYTF.

This rearrangement joins TRBV6-5 to TRBJ2-1; D is perhaps TRBD1 (5 bases). With 5 bases removed from V and 5 bases from J, the gap between germline ends came to 13 bases. This CDR3 has 14 residues. Germline lookup yields CDR1 MNHEY and CDR2 SVGAGI. Here the CDR3 DNA reads TGTGCCAGCAGTCCGACCCCAGGGAACAATGAGCAGTTCTTC. This encodes CASSPTPGNNEQFF.

The J gene is TRBJ2-6, the V gene TRBV12-5; 7 bases map to TRBD1. This CDR3 spans 15 amino acids. CDR1 is LGHNT, CDR2 FRNRAP, per germline. Germline trimming cut 5 bases from V and 2 bases from J; bases unmatched to any gene: 3. CDR3 amino acids: CASGPGTAGANVLTF. CDR3 nucleotides: TGTGCTAGTGGTCCTGGGACAGCTGGGGCCAACGTCCTGACTTTC.

The chain is built from TRBV2 and TRBJ2-3; the match to TRBD2 covers 8 bases. The CDR3 covers 14 residues. With V trimmed by 4 bases and J by 0 bases, 0 bases remained unmatched. CDR1 is SNHLY, CDR2 FYNNEI, per germline. For the CDR3, the DNA is TGTGCCAGCAGTGCGGGGGGGAGCACAGATACGCAGTATTTT. It codes for CASSAGGSTDTQYF.

This clone is a singleton in its sample. The V call is TRBV5-4, the J call TRBJ1-2; D call uncertain. The CDR3 covers 13 residues. Deletions cut 4 bases from V and 0 bases from J, with 7 bases between. From germline, CDR1 is SGHNT and CDR2 YYREEE (reference sequence). CDR3 sequence (DNA): TGTGCCAGCAGCCCGGGTACTAACTATGGCTACACCTTC. Residues: CASSPGTNYGYTF.